This T cell receptor beta chain was documented in a study of vaccination and CD4 T cells after COVID-19. Concerning this clonotype itself: Its antigen is unknown.

Sequenced with the Oncomine TCR Beta short-read assay was DNA taken from cultured CD4+ T cells. TCRdb used MiXCR to reprocess the PCR reads, holding one entry per CDR3 protein. The data contain about 14,000 distinct CDR3 sequences, 58% of them singletons. Treatment here: roughly 11-day PBMC culture with coronavirus spike peptide pools or control peptides (ViraFEST assay). J was trimmed by 5 bases and V by 6 bases; bases with no gene match: 13. The CDR3 spans 16 residues. CDR1 MNHEY and CDR2 SMNVEV come from the germline V gene (reference sequence). The sequence was obtained from a human donor with COVID-19. The input for sequencing was cultured CD4+ T cells from blood, taken after SARS-CoV-2 vaccination. This chain uses TRBV27 with TRBJ2-5, with 9 bases matching TRBD1. For the CDR3, the DNA is TGTGCCAGCAGCCGATGGAGGGGACAGGGCGGGGAGACCCAGTACTTC. Residues: CASSRWRGQGGETQYF.